This T cell receptor beta chain comes out of a study of OX40 agonist ivuxolimab in advanced cancers. Overall study context: The diagnoses of dose-escalation patients were hepatocellular carcinoma, melanoma, renal cell or head and neck cancer. Overall study findings and caveats: In CD8+ T cells, expanded clones were on average more numerous than in CD4+. The study found among the lowest clonal expansion in partial responders at 0.1-3.0 mg/kg.

Some clones are missing from TCRdb's copy, which holds only in-frame ones; the method was immunoSEQ multiplex PCR. The top ten hold roughly an eighth of the sample, which has around 21,000 clones, 83% seen once. Points on this clone: The antigen remains undetermined.

Sequenced here: CD4+ or CD8+ T cells sorted from blood, sampled in a trial of the OX40 agonist ivuxolimab. The sequence was collected from an adult with an advanced solid tumor such as melanoma, head and neck, liver or kidney cancer.

CDR3 residues: CASSLDSPRNTIYF. As DNA, the CDR3 is TGTGCCAGCAGCTTAGACAGCCCTCGAAACACCATATATTTT. The chain combines TRBV11-2 with TRBJ1-3; D uncertain. The CDR3 runs 14 residues. Per the germline V gene, CDR1 is SGHAT and CDR2 is FQNNGV. V dropped 0 bases and J dropped 5 bases, with 8 bases sitting between them.